This T cell receptor (beta chain) was observed in a study of cytomegalovirus exposure and HLA in healthy donors. Study conclusions and caveats: With high specificity and sensitivity, the classifier reportedly diagnosed cytomegalovirus status. In an earlier analysis, most TCR beta V segments were productive about 87% or about 30% of the time.

The primer mix had 60 Vbeta and 13 Jbeta primers. Profiled with immunoSEQ multiplex PCR; TCRdb holds only in-frame clones, not every one. The sample records about 150,000 clones, around 77% being singletons. In the case of this clone: Its antigen is unknown.

V gave up 5 bases and J gave up 4 bases; unmatched junction bases: 12. The CDR3 contains 17 residues. Germline values: CDR1 LGHNT, CDR2 FRNRAP. The sequenced material came from PBMCs. The source of this sequence is a middle-aged woman in good health and CMV-seropositive. The V gene is TRBV12-5, the J gene TRBJ1-3, with 9 bases matching TRBD1. In DNA form, the CDR3 reads TGTGCTAGTGGTCTCCGGGACAGGGAAATAGCCGGAAACACCATATATTTT. This codes for CASGLRDREIAGNTIYF.